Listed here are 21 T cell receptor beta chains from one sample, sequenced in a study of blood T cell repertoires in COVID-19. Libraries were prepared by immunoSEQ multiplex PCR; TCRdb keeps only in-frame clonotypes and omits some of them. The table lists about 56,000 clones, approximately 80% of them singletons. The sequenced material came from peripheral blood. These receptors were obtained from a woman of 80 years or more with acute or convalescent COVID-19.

In nucleotides, the CDR3 is TGTGCCAGCAGCAAGGACACTTCAACTAATGAAAAACTGTTTTTT. Translated, it gives CASSKDTSTNEKLFF. V and J are TRBV7-2 and TRBJ1-4, with D perhaps TRBD1 (5 bases). Germline assignment: CDR1 SGHTA and CDR2 FQGNSA. Trimming took off 5 bases at V and 0 bases at J, with 10 bases between the two ends. The CDR3 length is 15 residues.

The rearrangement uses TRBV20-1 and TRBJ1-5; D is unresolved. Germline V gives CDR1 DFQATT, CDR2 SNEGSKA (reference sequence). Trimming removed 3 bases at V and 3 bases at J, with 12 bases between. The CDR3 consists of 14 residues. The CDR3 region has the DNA TGCAGTGCTAGTCGCGGGGAGACCAATCAGCCCCAGCATTTT. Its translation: CSASRGETNQPQHF.

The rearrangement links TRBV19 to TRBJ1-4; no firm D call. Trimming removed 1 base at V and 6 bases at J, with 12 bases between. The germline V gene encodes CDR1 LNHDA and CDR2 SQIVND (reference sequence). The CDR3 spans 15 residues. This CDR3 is CASSIGLVEDEKLFF. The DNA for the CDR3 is TGTGCCAGTAGTATAGGATTAGTCGAGGATGAAAAACTGTTTTTT.

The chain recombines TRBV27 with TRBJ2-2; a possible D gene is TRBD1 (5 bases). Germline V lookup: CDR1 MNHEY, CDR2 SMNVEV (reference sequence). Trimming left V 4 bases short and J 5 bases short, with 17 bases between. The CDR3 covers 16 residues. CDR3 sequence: CASSSPGRVGTGELFF. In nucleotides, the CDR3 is TGTGCCAGCAGTTCCCCGGGCAGGGTGGGGACCGGGGAGCTGTTTTTT.

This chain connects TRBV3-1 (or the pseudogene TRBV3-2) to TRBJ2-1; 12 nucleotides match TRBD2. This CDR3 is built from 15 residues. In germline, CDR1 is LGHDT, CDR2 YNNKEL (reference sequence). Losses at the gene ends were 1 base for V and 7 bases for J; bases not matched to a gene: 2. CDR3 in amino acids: CASSQGTSGENEQFF. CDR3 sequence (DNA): TGTGCCAGCAGCCAAGGGACTAGCGGGGAGAATGAGCAGTTCTTC.

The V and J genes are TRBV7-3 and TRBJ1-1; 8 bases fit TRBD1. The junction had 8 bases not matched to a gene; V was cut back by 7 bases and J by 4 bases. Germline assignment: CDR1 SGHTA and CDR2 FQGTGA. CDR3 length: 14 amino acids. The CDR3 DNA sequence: TGTGCCAGCACCACCGGGACAGGTGCCACTGAAGCTTTCTTT. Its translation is CASTTGTGATEAFF.

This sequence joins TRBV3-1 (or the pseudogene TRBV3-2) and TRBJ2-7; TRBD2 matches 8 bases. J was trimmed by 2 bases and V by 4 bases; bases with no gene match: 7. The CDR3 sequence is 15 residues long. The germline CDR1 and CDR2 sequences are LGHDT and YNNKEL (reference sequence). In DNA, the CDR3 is TGTGCCAGCAGCCGACAAGCGGGGGCCCCCTACGAGCAGTACTTC. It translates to CASSRQAGAPYEQYF.

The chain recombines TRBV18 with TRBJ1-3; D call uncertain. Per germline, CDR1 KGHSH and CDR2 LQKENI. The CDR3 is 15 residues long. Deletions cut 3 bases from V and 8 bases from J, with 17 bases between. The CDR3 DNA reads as TGTGCCAGCTCACCGTTCGCCGGGGATCTGGACACCATATATTTT. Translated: CASSPFAGDLDTIYF.

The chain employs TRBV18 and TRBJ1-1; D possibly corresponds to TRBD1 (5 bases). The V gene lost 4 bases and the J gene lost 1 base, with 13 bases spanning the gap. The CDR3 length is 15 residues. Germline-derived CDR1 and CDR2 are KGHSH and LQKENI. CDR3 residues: CASSQSIDRNTEAFF. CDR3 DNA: TGTGCCAGCTCACAGAGCATCGACAGGAACACTGAAGCTTTCTTT.

DNA for the CDR3: TGTGCCAGCAGCGTCAACCAAGAGACCCAGTACTTC. As protein: CASSVNQETQYF. The V call is TRBV11-3, the J call TRBJ2-5; D gene uncertain. With 5 bases removed from V and 0 bases from J, the gap between germline ends came to 4 bases. The CDR3 is made up of 12 amino acids. Germline V gene data show CDR1 as SGHNT and CDR2 as YENEEA. Drawing the rest from reference TRBV11-3 and TRBJ2-5, the complete variable domain is EAGVVQSPRYKIIEKKQPVAFWCNPISGHNTLYWYLQNLGQGPELLIRYENEEAVDDSQLPKDRFSAERLKGVDSTLKIQPAELGDSAVYLCASSVNQETQYFGPGTRLLVL.

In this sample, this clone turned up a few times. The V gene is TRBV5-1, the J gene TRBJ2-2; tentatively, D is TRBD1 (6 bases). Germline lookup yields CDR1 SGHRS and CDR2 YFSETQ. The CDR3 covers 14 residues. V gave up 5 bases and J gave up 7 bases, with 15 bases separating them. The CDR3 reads CASSRDIENGELFF. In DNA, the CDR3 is TGCGCCAGCAGTCGGGACATTGAGAACGGGGAGCTGTTTTTT.

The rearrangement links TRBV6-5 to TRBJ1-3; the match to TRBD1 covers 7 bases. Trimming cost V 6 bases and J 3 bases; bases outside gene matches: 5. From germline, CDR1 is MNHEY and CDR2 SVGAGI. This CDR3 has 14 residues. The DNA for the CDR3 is TGTGCCAGCAGGTTAACAGGGGTTGGAAACACCATATATTTT. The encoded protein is CASRLTGVGNTIYF.

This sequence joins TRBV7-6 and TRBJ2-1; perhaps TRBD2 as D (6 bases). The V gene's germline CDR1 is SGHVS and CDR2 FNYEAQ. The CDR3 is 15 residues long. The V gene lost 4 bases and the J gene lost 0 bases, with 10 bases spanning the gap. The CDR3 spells CASSSGVDSYNEQFF. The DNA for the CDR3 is TGTGCCAGCAGCTCGGGAGTAGACTCCTACAATGAGCAGTTCTTC.

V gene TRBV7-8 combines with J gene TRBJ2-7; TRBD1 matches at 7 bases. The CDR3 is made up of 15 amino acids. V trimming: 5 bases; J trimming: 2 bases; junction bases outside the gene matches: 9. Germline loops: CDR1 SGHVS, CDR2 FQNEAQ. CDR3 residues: CASSLFLGTAYEQYF. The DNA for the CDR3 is TGTGCCAGCAGCCTTTTCCTCGGGACAGCCTACGAGCAGTACTTC.

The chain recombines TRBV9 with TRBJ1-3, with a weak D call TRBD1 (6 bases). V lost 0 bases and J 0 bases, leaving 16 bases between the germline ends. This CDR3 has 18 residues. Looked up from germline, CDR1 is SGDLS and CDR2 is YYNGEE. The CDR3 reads CASSVVEGHRVSGNTIYF. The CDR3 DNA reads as TGTGCCAGCAGCGTAGTCGAGGGACACCGAGTCTCTGGAAACACCATATATTTT.

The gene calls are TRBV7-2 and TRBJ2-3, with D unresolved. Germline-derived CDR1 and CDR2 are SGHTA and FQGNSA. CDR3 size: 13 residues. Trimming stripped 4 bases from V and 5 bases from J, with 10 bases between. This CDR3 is CASSSTRLDTQYF. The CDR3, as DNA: TGTGCCAGCAGCTCTACCCGACTAGATACGCAGTATTTT.

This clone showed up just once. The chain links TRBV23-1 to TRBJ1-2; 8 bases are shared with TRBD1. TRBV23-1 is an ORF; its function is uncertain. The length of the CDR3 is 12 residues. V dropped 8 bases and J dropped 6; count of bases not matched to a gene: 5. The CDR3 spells CASRGQAHGYTF. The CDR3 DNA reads TGCGCCAGCCGGGGACAGGCCCATGGCTACACCTTC.

The CDR3 region is CASSPPGGVGYTF. As DNA, the CDR3 is TGTGCCAGCAGTCCCCCGGGGGGGGTTGGCTACACCTTC. The chain is built from TRBV27 and TRBJ1-2, with D possibly being TRBD1 (5 bases). The CDR3 length is 13 residues. With 5 bases removed from V and 7 bases from J, the gap between germline ends came to 14 bases. Germline values: CDR1 MNHEY, CDR2 SMNVEV (reference sequence).

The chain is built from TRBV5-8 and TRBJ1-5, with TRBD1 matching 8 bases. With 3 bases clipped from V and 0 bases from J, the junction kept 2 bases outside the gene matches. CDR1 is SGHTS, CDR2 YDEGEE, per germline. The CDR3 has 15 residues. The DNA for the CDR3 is TGTGCCAGCAGCTCGACAGGGGATAGCAATCAGCCCCAGCATTTT. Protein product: CASSSTGDSNQPQHF.

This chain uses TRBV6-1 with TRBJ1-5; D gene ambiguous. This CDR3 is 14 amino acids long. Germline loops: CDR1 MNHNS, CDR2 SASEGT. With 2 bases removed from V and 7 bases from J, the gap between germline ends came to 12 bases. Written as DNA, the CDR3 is TGTGCCAGCAGTGAATCTGTGGGCTGGCAGCCCCAGCATTTT. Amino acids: CASSESVGWQPQHF.

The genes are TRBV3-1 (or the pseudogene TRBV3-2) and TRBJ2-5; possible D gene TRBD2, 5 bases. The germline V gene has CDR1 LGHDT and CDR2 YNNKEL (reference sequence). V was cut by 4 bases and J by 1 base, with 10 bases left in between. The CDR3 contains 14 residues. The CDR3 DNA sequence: TGTGCCAGCAGCCTGCGGGCCATCCAAGAGACCCAGTACTTC. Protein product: CASSLRAIQETQYF.